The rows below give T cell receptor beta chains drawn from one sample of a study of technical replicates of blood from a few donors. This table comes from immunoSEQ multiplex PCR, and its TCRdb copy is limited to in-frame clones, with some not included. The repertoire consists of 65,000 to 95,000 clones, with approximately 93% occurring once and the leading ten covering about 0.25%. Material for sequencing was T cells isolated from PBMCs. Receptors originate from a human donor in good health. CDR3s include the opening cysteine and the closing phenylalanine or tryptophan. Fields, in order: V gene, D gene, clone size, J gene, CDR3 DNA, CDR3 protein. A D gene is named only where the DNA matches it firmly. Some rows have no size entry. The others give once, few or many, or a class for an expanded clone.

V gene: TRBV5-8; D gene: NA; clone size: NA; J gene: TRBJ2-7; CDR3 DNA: TGTGCCAGCAGCTCGGGGGTGTTTGGTTTGGGGACGCGCGTGAGCGAGCAGTACTTC; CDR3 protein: CASSSGVFGLGTRVSEQYF
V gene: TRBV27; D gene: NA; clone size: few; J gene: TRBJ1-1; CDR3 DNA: TGTGCCAGCAGTTTATCTGCCAGGGCCGACACTGAAGCTTTCTTT; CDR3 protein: CASSLSARADTEAFF
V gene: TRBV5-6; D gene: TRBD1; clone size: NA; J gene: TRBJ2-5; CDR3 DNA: TGTGCCAGCAGCTATATATTTGACAGGGTACAAGAGACCCAGTACTTC; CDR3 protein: CASSYIFDRVQETQYF
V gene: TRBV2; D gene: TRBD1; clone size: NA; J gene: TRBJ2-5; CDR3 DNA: TGTGCCAGACGGACAGGGCAAGAGACCCAGTACTTC; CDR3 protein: CARRTGQETQYF
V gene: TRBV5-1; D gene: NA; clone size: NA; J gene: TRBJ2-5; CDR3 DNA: TGCGCCAGCAGCTTGGATCTGGGCTGGGCGAACCAAGAGACCCAGTACTTC; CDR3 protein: CASSLDLGWANQETQYF
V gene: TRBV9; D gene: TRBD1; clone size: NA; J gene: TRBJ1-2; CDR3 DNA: TGTGCCAGCAGCGCCTTTTCTACAGGGGGCGCGGACTATGGCTACACCTTC; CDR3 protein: CASSAFSTGGADYGYTF
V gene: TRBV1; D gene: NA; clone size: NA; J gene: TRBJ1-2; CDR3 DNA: TGCACCAGCAGCCTTCAACAGGGGGCGGATGGTGGCTACACCTTC; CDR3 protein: CTSSLQQGADGGYTF
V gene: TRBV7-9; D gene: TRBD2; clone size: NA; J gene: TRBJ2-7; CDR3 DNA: TGTGCCAGCAGCCCCCGACTAGCGGAGGACTACGAGCAGTACTTC; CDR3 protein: CASSPRLAEDYEQYF
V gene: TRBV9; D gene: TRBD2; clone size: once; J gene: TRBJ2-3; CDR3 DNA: TGTGCCAGCAGCGTAGATCCTAGCGGGAGAACAGATACGCAGTATTTT; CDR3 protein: CASSVDPSGRTDTQYF
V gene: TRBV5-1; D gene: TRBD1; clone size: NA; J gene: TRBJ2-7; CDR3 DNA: TGCGCCAGCAGCCCGACCGGGACAGCGCTATACGAGCAGTACTTC; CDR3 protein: CASSPTGTALYEQYF
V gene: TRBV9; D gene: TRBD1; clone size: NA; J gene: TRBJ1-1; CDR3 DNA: TGTGCCAGCAGCGCACAGGGGGGGAACACTGAAGCTTTCTTT; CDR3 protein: CASSAQGGNTEAFF
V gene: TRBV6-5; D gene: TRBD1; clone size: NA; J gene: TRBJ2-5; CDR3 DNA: TGTGCCAGCAGCCCCCGGGACAGGGATGAGACCCAGTACTTC; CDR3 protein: CASSPRDRDETQYF
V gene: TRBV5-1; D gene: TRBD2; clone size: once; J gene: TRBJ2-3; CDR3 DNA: TGCGCCAGCGGGGGAGCGGGGGGGCCCACAGATACGCAGTATTTT; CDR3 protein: CASGGAGGPTDTQYF
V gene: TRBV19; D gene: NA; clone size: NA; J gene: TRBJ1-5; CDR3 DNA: TGTGCCAGTAGTCTACCCTCGAATCAGCCCCAGCATTTT; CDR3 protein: CASSLPSNQPQHF
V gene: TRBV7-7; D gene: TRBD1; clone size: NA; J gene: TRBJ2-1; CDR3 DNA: TGTGCCAGCAGCTTGCATTACAGGGGCTACAATGAGCAGTTCTTC; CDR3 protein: CASSLHYRGYNEQFF
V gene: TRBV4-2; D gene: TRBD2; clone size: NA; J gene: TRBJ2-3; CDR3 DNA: TGTGCCAGCAGCCAAGAGGAAACTAGCGGGAGGTTCAGCACAGATACGCAGTATTTT; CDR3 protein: CASSQEETSGRFSTDTQYF
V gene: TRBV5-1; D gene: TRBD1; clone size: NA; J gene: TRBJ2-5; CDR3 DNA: TGCGCCAGCAGCTTGGCCCATAGGACAGGGAGTCGAGAGACCCAGTACTTC; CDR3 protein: CASSLAHRTGSRETQYF
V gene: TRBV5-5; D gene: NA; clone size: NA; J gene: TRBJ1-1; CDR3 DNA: TGTGCCAGCAGGAAGGACATGAACACTGAAGCTTTCTTT; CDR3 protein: CASRKDMNTEAFF
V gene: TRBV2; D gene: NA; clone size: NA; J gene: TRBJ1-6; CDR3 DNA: TGTGCCAGCAGACGACCGAGTAACGGCAGGGGCGATTCACCCCTCCACTTT; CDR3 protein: CASRRPSNGRGDSPLHF
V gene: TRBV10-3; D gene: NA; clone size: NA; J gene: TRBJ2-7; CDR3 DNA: TGTGCCATCGGACATGCCTCCTACGAGCAGTACTTC; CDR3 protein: CAIGHASYEQYF
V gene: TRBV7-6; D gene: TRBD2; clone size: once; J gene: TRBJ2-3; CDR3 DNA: TGTGCCAGCAGCCCCCCCCGGGAGGACACAGATACGCAGTATTTT; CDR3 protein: CASSPPREDTDTQYF
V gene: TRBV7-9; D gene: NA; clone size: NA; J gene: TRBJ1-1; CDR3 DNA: TGTGCCAGCACGCATATAGAGCAAGAAGCTTTCTTT; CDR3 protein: CASTHIEQEAFF
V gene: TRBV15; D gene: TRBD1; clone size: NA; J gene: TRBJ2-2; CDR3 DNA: TGTGCCACCAGCAGACCGGGACAGGGCATTCACACCGGGGAGCTGTTTTTT; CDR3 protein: CATSRPGQGIHTGELFF
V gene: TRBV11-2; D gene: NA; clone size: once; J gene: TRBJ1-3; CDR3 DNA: TGTGCCAGCAGCTTAGTTGCAGTTGGAAACACCATATATTTT; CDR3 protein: CASSLVAVGNTIYF
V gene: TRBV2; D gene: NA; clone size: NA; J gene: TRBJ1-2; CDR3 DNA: TGTGCCAGCAGTGAACAGGGGTTTCGGTATGGCTACACCTTC; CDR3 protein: CASSEQGFRYGYTF
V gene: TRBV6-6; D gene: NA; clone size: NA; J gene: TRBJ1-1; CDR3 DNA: TGTGCCAGCAGTTACTCTGGCGGCACTGAAGCTTTCTTT; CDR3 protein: CASSYSGGTEAFF
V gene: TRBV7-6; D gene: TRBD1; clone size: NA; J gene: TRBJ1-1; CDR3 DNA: TGTGCCAGCAGCTTAGCGGCTTCAGGGGGAGAAGTCACTGAAGCTTTCTTT; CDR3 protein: CASSLAASGGEVTEAFF
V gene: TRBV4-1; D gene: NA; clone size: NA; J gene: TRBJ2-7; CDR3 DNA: TGCGCCAGCAGCCAAGAATGGGAGAACTACGAGCAGTACTTC; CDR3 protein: CASSQEWENYEQYF
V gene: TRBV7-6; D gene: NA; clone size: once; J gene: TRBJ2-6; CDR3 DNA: TGTGCCAGCAGCGCACAGGGGGGGCCCTCTGGGGCCAACGTCCTGACTTTC; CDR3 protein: CASSAQGGPSGANVLTF
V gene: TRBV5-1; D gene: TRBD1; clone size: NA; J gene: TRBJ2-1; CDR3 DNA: TGCGCCAGCTACACCCGTCCGGGACAGGGGACAATCTACAATGAGCAGTTCTTC; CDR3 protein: CASYTRPGQGTIYNEQFF
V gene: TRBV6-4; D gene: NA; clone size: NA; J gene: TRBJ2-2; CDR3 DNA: TGTGCCAGCAGTGACAGGGGCGGGGAGCTGTTTTTT; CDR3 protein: CASSDRGGELFF
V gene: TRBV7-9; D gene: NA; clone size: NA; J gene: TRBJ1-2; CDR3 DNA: TGTGCCAGCAGCTTATCCCTTACAGGGCTGAATGGCTACACCTTC; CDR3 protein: CASSLSLTGLNGYTF
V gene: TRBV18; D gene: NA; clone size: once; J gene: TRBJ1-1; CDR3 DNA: TGTGCCAGCTCACCACTTATCACTGAGATGAACACTGAAGCTTTCTTT; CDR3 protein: CASSPLITEMNTEAFF
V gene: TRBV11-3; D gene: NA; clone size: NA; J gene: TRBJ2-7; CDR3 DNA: TGTGCCAGCAGCTTAGATGATCCAGGGGCCCAATACGAGCAGTACTTC; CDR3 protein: CASSLDDPGAQYEQYF
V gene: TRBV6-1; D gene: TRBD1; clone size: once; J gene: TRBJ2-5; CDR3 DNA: TGTGCCACCGATCGCCGGGACAGGGGACCGGAGACCCAGTACTTC; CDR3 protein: CATDRRDRGPETQYF
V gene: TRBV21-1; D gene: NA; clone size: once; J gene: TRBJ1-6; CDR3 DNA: TGTGCCAGCAGCACGGGAAAACAGTTCAATTCACCCCTCCACTTT; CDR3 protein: CASSTGKQFNSPLHF
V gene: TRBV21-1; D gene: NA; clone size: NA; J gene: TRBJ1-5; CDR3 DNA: TGTGCCAGCAGCGCCAGGACAGAGAACGAGCATTTT; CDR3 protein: CASSARTENEHF
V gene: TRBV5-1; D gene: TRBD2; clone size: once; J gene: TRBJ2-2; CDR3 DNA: TGCGCCAGCAGCTTGCCGGGACTAGCTACCACCGGGGAGCTGTTTTTT; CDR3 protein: CASSLPGLATTGELFF
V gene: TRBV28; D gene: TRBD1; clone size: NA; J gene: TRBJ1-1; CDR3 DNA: TGTGCCAGCGACAGGGCTCGGACTGAAGCTTTCTTT; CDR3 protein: CASDRARTEAFF
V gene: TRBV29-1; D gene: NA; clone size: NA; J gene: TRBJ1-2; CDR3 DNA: TGCAGCGTTGGGGGCGGAAGCTCCTATGGCTACACCTTC; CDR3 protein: CSVGGGSSYGYTF
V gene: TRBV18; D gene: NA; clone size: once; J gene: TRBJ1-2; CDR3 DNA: TGTGCCAGCTCACCGACACAGCATGTGGATGGCTACACCTTC; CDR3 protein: CASSPTQHVDGYTF
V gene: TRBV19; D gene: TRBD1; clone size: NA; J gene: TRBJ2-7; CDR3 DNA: TGTGCCAGGACGGGACAGGGACGTTCCTACGAGCAGTACTTC; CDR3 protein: CARTGQGRSYEQYF
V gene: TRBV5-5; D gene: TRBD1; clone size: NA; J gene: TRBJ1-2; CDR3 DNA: TGTGCCAGCAGCTTGGGGACAGGGGCAACTCTGGGGGGCTACACCTTC; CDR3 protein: CASSLGTGATLGGYTF
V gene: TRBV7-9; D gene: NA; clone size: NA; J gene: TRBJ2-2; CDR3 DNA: TGTGCCAGCAAAGTCCGGTACCCAAAAGTGGGGGAGCTGTTTTTT; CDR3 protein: CASKVRYPKVGELFF
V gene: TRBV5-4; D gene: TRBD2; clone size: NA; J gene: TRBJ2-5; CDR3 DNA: TGTGCCAGCAGCCTCTTCGGGGGGGGGCAAGAGACCCAGTACTTC; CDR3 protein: CASSLFGGGQETQYF
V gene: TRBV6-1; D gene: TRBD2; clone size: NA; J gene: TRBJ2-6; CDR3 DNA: TGTGCCAGCAGTGAAGTCGGGGGGTTCCCCTCTGGGGCCAACGTCCTGACTTTC; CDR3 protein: CASSEVGGFPSGANVLTF